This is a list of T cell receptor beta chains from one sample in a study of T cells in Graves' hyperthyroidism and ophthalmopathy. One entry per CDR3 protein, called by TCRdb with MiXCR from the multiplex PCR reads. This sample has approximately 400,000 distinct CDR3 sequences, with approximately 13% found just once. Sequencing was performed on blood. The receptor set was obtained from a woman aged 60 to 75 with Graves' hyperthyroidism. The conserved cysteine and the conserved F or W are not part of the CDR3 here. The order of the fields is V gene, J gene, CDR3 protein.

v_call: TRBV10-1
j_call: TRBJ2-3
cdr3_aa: ASSESTAGDSDTQY

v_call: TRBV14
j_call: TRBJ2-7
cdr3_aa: ASSQAYGIGWEQY

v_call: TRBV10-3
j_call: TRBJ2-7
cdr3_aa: AIRGDGYSYEQY

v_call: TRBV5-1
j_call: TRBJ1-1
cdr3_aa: ASSFWTGGAGNTEAF

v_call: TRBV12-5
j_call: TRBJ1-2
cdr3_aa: ASGTLQSNYGYT

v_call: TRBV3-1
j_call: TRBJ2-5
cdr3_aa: ASSQPGARPQETQY

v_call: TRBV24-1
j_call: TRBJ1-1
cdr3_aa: ATSDLWQGGRAF

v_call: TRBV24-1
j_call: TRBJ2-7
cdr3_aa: ATCRYPCEQY

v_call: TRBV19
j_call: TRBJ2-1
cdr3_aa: ASTPLPAGTYNEQF

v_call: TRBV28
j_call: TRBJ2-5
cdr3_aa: ASSFGGTSGRETQY

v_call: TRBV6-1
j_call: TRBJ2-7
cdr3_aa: ASRLHWGTYEQY

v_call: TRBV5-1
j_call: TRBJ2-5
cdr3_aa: ASRTSIQETQY

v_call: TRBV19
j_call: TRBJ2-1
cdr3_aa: ASSVHSSGTYNEQF

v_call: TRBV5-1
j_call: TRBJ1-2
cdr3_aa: ASSLTSYNYGYT

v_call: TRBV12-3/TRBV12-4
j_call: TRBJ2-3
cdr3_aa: ASSLQGSTDTQY

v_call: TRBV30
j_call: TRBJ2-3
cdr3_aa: AWSSAGADTQY

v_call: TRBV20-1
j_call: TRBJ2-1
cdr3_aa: SAIAGGSYNEQF

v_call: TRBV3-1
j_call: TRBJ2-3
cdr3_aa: ASSYGRADTQY

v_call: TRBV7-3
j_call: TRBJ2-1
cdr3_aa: ASSPKVLAGYNEQF

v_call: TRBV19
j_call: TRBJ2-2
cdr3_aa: ASNVISGNTGELF

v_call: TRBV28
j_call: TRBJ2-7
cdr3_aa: ASSTSGRSYEQY

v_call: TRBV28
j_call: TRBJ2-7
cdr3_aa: ASSLVTSGNPYEQY

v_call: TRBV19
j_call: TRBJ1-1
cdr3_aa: ASSSGTGWRRAF